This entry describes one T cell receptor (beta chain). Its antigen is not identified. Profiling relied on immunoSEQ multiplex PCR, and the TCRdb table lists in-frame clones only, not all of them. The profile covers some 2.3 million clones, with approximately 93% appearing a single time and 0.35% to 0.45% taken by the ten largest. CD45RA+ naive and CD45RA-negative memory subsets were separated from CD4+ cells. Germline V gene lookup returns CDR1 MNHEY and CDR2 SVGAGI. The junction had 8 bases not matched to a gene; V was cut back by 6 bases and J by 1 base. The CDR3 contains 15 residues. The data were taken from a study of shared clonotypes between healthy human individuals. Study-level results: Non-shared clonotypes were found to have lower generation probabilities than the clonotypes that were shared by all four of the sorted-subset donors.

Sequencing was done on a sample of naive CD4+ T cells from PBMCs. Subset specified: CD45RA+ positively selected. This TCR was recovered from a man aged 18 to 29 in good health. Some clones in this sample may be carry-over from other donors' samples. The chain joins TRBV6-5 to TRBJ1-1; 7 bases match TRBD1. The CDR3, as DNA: TGTGCCAGCAGCTTCAATCGACAGGGGAACACTGAAGCTTTCTTT. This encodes CASSFNRQGNTEAFF.